The 28 T cell receptor beta chains given below trace back to one sample, sequenced in a study of tumor-infiltrating lymphocytes in primary liver carcinoma. From unsorted bulk tissue weighing about 20-33 mg, DNA and RNA were co-extracted. Using a constant-region primer together with ProtoScript II reverse transcriptase, TCR beta cDNA was made from 500 to 650 ng of total RNA. It was through three nested multiplex PCR rounds of slightly modified ARM-PCR that TCR beta libraries arose. PCR rounds one and two used TRBV1-TRBV30 forward primers with a C-beta reverse primer for 9 to 10 cycles each. From the multiplex PCR reads, TCRdb called clonotypes with MiXCR, one entry per CDR3 protein. This table has fewer than 85,000 distinct CDR3 sequences, about three quarters appearing once. Sequencing input: tumor-adjacent normal liver tissue. The receptors were sampled from a man aged 40-55 years with primary liver carcinoma and hepatitis B virus infection.

In the case of this clonotype: It may be a read error: a sequence one base away is much more abundant. This chain joins TRBV28 and TRBJ2-1; 8 bases are a match to TRBD2. The germline V gene has CDR1 MDHEN and CDR2 SYDVKM. The CDR3 contains 16 residues. The chain's CDR3 is CASSSGGVAGWNGQFF. The DNA of the CDR3 is TGTGCCAGCAGTTCAGGAGGAGTAGCGGGATGGAATGGGCAGTTCTTC.

The chain combines TRBV5-4 with TRBJ2-7, with D perhaps matching TRBD1 or TRBD2 (5 bases each). Trimming took 3 bases from V and 6 from J, leaving 19 bases between them. The germline V gene has CDR1 SGHNT and CDR2 YYREEE (reference sequence). The CDR3 is 15 amino acids. CDR3 in amino acids: CASSSRGVLVGEQYF. CDR3 nucleotides: TGTGCCAGCAGCTCGAGAGGGGTGTTGGTAGGCGAGCAGTACTTC.

A word on this clonotype: One end of the junction does not line up with germline, which may come from a read error. V usage is TRBV11-2 and J usage is TRBJ2-2; no clear D gene. The CDR3 is 15 amino acids. Germline lookup yields CDR1 SGHAT and CDR2 FQNNGV. The CDR3 DNA sequence: TGTGCTAGCAGCCCCGGTCGGGTGGTAATCAGGGAGCTGTTTTTT. Its protein is CASSPGRVVIRELFF.

A word on this clonotype: The conserved closing phenylalanine or tryptophan is absent in this CDR3, likely reflecting a read error. CDR3: CSVLSSTGSEQYL. The CDR3 DNA sequence: TGTAGCGTTTTGAGTTCGACAGGATCCGAGCAGTACCTC. The chain employs TRBV29-1 and TRBJ2-7; weak D call: TRBD1 (6 bases). This CDR3 contains 13 residues. Looked up from germline, CDR1 is SQVTM and CDR2 is ANQGSEA.

As to this clonotype: A read error may be the cause here, since a much bigger clone is one base away. The chain joins TRBV11-2 to TRBJ2-7; D is possibly TRBD1 (5 bases). This CDR3 spans 14 amino acids. Trimming took 10 bases from V and 9 from J, leaving 25 bases between them. Germline assignment: CDR1 SGHAT and CDR2 FQNNGV. The CDR3 nucleotides are TGTGCCACCTCATGGTCGGACAATCTACGAGGGCAGTACTTC. Amino acids: CATSWSDNLRGQYF.

To note about this clonotype: Germline and junction disagree at one end, which may indicate a read error. DNA for the CDR3: TGCGCCGGCAGCCCGGGACTAGCTGGAGTAGGCGGGGAGCTGTTTTTT. Amino acid sequence: CAGSPGLAGVGGELFF. This sequence joins TRBV5-1 and TRBJ2-2; 9 positions agree with TRBD2. The CDR3 length is 16 residues. Per the germline V gene, CDR1 is SGHRS and CDR2 is YFSETQ.

Comments on this clonotype: Since no conserved phenylalanine or tryptophan closes the CDR3, a read error is the likely cause. The chain recombines TRBV7-9 with TRBJ2-1, with D maybe TRBD2 (6 bases). There are 14 residues in the CDR3. Germline CDR1 and CDR2: SEHNR and FQNEAQ (reference sequence). Trimming left V 5 bases short and J 5 bases short, with 13 bases between. The CDR3 sequence is CASSPRGLDNEQFL. The CDR3 DNA reads TGTGCCAGCAGCCCAAGGGGACTTGACAATGAGCAGTTCCTC.

Regarding this clonotype: One end of the junction does not line up with germline, which may come from a read error. CDR3 nucleotides: TGTGTCAGCAGTCACGCCGGGGGACAGGGAAACAATGAGCAGTTCTTC. As protein: CVSSHAGGQGNNEQFF. The chain uses TRBV4-2 and TRBJ2-1; 9 bases match TRBD1. Per the germline V gene, CDR1 is LGHNA and CDR2 is YNFKEQ. CDR3 length: 16 amino acids.

This clonotype was counted between two and nine times. The junction differs from germline at one of its ends, possibly a read error. V is TRBV7-8 and J is TRBJ2-3; D unclear. This CDR3 is 14 amino acids long. Looked up from germline, CDR1 is SGHVS and CDR2 is FQNEAQ. The CDR3 nucleotides read TGTGCCAGCAGCCCTGCCAGGTGGGCAGATGCGCAGTATTTT. Translating gives CASSPARWADAQYF.

This clonotype was recorded many times. This chain connects TRBV12-3 or TRBV12-4 to TRBJ2-7, with D hard to call. The CDR3 has 10 residues. The V end lost 6 bases, the J end lost 4 bases, and 4 bases lay between the germline ends. CDR3 amino acids: CASSNYEQYF. As DNA, the CDR3 is TGTGCCAGCAGCAATTACGAGCAGTACTTC.

To note about this clonotype: Likely a read error: the CDR3 ends without its conserved phenylalanine or tryptophan. The rearrangement joins TRBV11-3 to TRBJ2-1, with 8 bases that match TRBD2. With 6 bases clipped from V and 7 bases from J, the junction kept 11 bases outside the gene matches. The CDR3 sequence is 15 residues long. Germline CDR1 is SGHNT and CDR2 is YENEEA. The CDR3 reads CASSAGTRKINEQFL. CDR3 DNA sequence: TGTGCCAGCAGTGCCGGGACTAGAAAGATTAATGAGCAGTTCCTC.

The rearrangement links TRBV6-4 to TRBJ2-1; 10 positions match TRBD2. The CDR3 totals 15 residues. Germline V gene sequence: CDR1 MRHNA, CDR2 SNTAGT. Trimming at V came to 5 bases and at J to 6 bases, leaving 7 bases not matched to a gene. The CDR3 DNA follows: TGTGCCAGCAGTCTAAGCGGGAGGGTCCTCAATGAGCAGTTCTTC. Its translation: CASSLSGRVLNEQFF.

This clonotype appeared a single time. Given the absence of the conserved phenylalanine or tryptophan at the CDR3 end, a read error is likely. The gene calls are TRBV5-6 and TRBJ2-6; D gene ambiguous. The germline CDR1 and CDR2 sequences are SGHDT and YYEEEE. The CDR3 covers 13 residues. The CDR3 spells CASSPSRANVLTV. Here the CDR3 DNA reads TGTGCTAGCAGCCCCTCGCGGGCCAACGTCCTGACTGTC.

As concerns this clonotype: Lacking the conserved final phenylalanine or tryptophan, this CDR3 likely reflects a read error. The chain recombines TRBV5-4 with TRBJ2-3; maybe TRBD2 (6 bases). The CDR3 sequence is 16 residues long. The germline CDR1 and CDR2 sequences are SGHNT and YYREEE (reference sequence). The V end was cut by 4 bases, the J end by 4 bases, with 19 bases between. CDR3 in DNA: TGTGCCAGCAGCATGACGCGGGAAGTTTTGTCAGATACGCAGTATTCT. It codes for CASSMTREVLSDTQYS.

Many counts were recorded for this clonotype. The CDR3 DNA sequence: TGTGCCAGCAGCCAAGATCCGGGGGGGACCTATAATTCACCCCTCCACTTT. This gives the protein CASSQDPGGTYNSPLHF. This sequence joins TRBV4-2 and TRBJ1-6; a weak D match, TRBD1 (5 bases). V lost 0 bases to trimming and J lost 2 bases, with 11 bases between them. Germline CDR1 is LGHNA and CDR2 is YNFKEQ. CDR3 length: 17 amino acids.

This clonotype was seen a handful of times. The chain joins TRBV11-2 to TRBJ1-2; D is unresolved. V lost 10 bases and J lost 5, with 11 bases in between. The germline V gene has CDR1 SGHAT and CDR2 FQNNGV. This CDR3 is 11 amino acids long. CDR3 DNA: TGTGCCAACAGTGTACAGTATGGCTACACCTTC. It is translated as CANSVQYGYTF.

To note about this clonotype: Mismatch with germline at one junction end may stem from a read error. The rearrangement uses TRBV6-5 and TRBJ2-3, with 14 nucleotides matching TRBD2. The CDR3 length is 15 residues. Germline V gene sequence: CDR1 MNHEY, CDR2 SVGAGI. In nucleotides, the CDR3 is TGTGCCAGCATCCCGGGACTAGCGGGAGCAGACACGCATTATTTT. Translation gives CASIPGLAGADTHYF.

Of note for this clonotype: The conserved final phenylalanine or tryptophan is absent from the CDR3, which likely points to a read error. It is unclear where the CDR3 begins or ends on the DNA, so no DNA is shown, and the CDR3 is as TCRdb lists it. This sequence joins TRBV13 and TRBJ2-7; TRBD2, the table's D call, lacks a check against the DNA. The CDR3 is 17 residues long, counting both termini. Germline CDR1 reads PRHDT; CDR2 reads FYEKMQ (reference sequence). CDR3 sequence: CASSFAGTSGILYEQYS.

This clonotype has a count of ten or more. V and J are TRBV12-3 or TRBV12-4 and TRBJ2-3, with 14 bases aligning to TRBD2. The CDR3 is 16 residues long. With V trimmed by 4 bases and J by 5 bases, 5 bases remained unmatched. This CDR3 is CASSSGLAGVIDTQYF. CDR3 in DNA: TGTGCCAGCAGTTCGGGACTAGCGGGAGTTATAGATACGCAGTATTTT.

Details on this clonotype: This may stem from a read error, because a much larger clone lies one nucleotide away. The chain has TRBV6-6 and TRBJ2-7; 10 bases line up with TRBD2. Germline lookup yields CDR1 MNHNY and CDR2 SVGAGI (reference sequence). CDR3 size: 16 residues. Here the CDR3 DNA reads TGTGCCAGCAGTCATCGAGCGGGAGGGCCTACCTACGAGAAGTACTTC. This encodes CASSHRAGGPTYEKYF.

A single count supports this clonotype. Its ends do not fully match the called genes, so a read error is possible. This chain joins TRBV4-3 and TRBJ2-7, with no clear D. Germline CDR1 LGHNA, CDR2 YSLEER. The CDR3 is 15 amino acids. CDR3 nucleotide sequence: TGCGCCAGCAGCCAAGCTTGGTCATGGGCCTACGAGCATTACTTC. It encodes CASSQAWSWAYEHYF.

Turning to this clonotype: The germline gene is not matched at one end of the junction; a read error may be the cause. The chain is built from TRBV11-2 and TRBJ2-7; D possibly uses TRBD1 or TRBD2 (5 bases each). This CDR3 comprises 15 residues. Germline V CDR1 and CDR2: SGHAT, FQNNGV. CDR3 sequence (DNA): TGTGCCAGCAGCCTTGGGACGGCAGGGCCCTACGTGCAGTACTTC. As protein: CASSLGTAGPYVQYF.

To note about this clonotype: Its ends do not fully match the called genes, so a read error is possible. CDR3 nucleotides: TGCAGCGCCTTGGCTAACGGATCCTACGAGCAGCACTTC. Translated: CSALANGSYEQHF. The chain carries TRBV29-1 and TRBJ2-7; D is undetermined. Germline-derived CDR1 and CDR2 are SQVTM and ANQGSEA. The CDR3 has 13 residues.

The J gene is TRBJ2-2, the V gene TRBV29-1; D is possibly TRBD2 (6 bases). Germline V CDR1 and CDR2: SQVTM, ANQGSEA. The CDR3 totals 15 residues. V was pared by 3 bases and J by 5 bases, with 16 bases between. The CDR3 nucleotides are TGCAGCGTTGAGTTGATAGCGGTAGTGACCGGGGAGCTGTTTTTT. Translated: CSVELIAVVTGELFF.

With respect to this clonotype: A read error may account for a junction end that differs from germline. The genes are TRBV6-5 and TRBJ1-6; possibly TRBD1 for D (5 bases). The CDR3 is 15 residues long. Germline V gene data show CDR1 as MNHEY and CDR2 as SVGAGI. The CDR3 DNA sequence: TGTGCCAGCAGGGACGACATGGGGCGGAATTCACCACTCCACTTT. This codes for CASRDDMGRNSPLHF.

This clonotype was recorded once. The junction departs from the called germline gene at one end, perhaps through a read error. The rearrangement joins TRBV11-2 to TRBJ2-7, with unresolved D. The CDR3 totals 16 residues. Germline CDR1 reads SGHAT; CDR2 reads FQNNGV. The CDR3 sequence: CASSLDRKHGAYEQYF. The CDR3 DNA reads as TGTGCCAGTAGCTTAGATCGCAAACATGGGGCCTACGAGCAGTACTTC.

This clonotype has just a few counts. This may be a read error: a much more frequent sequence differs by one nucleotide. The chain joins TRBV7-9 to TRBJ1-1; D not certain. CDR3 length: 11 residues. Germline values: CDR1 SEHNR, CDR2 FQNEAQ (reference sequence). This chain's CDR3 is CVSSLGGEAFF. The CDR3 coding sequence is TGTGTCAGCAGCTTGGGAGGGGAAGCTTTCTTT. Together with reference TRBV7-9 and TRBJ1-1, the CDR3 gives the full variable domain: DTGVSQNPRHKITKRGQNVTFRCDPISEHNRLYWYRQTLGQGPEFLTYFQNEAQLEKSRLLSDRFSAERPKGSFSTLEIQRTEQGDSAMYLCVSSLGGEAFFGQGTRLTVV.

The chain carries TRBV29-1 and TRBJ1-1; D remains unclear. Looked up from germline, CDR1 is SQVTM and CDR2 is ANQGSEA. CDR3 length: 12 amino acids. Trimming removed 3 bases at V and 2 bases at J, with 7 bases between. CDR3 sequence (DNA): TGCAGCGTTGACAGCATAAACACTGAAGCTTTCTTT. This encodes CSVDSINTEAFF.